The 31 T cell receptor beta chains below all came from one sample that was sequenced in a study of shared clonotypes between healthy human individuals. Clones were read by immunoSEQ multiplex PCR, and TCRdb kept only the in-frame ones, dropping some. Seen here are around 2.1 million clones, under 95% observed once, and the top ten hold over 1.5%. CD45RO-negative CD8 cells positively selected for CCR7 made up the naive population, which excluded terminally differentiated effector memory CD45RA+ cells. The sample consisted of naive CD8+ T cells from PBMCs. These receptors were collected from a young man in good health. Some clones in this sample may be carry-over from other donors' samples.

V and J are TRBV27 and TRBJ1-1; D might be TRBD1 (5 bases). The ends were cut back, 1 base at V and 1 base at J, with 10 bases in the middle. From germline, CDR1 is MNHEY and CDR2 SMNVEV (reference sequence). This CDR3 region has 15 residues. The CDR3 reads CASSLFEGTNTEAFF. For the CDR3, the DNA is TGTGCCAGCAGTTTATTTGAGGGGACGAACACTGAAGCTTTCTTT.

The V gene is TRBV2, the J gene TRBJ2-7; TRBD1 matches 8 bases. The V gene end was trimmed by 7 bases and the J gene end by 0 bases; junction bases not matched to a gene: 14. CDR1 is SNHLY, CDR2 FYNNEI, per germline. The CDR3 spans 17 residues. CDR3 sequence reads: CASIPMDRALPSYEQYF. The CDR3 DNA is TGTGCCAGCATCCCGATGGACAGGGCCCTCCCCTCCTACGAGCAGTACTTC.

The V call is TRBV6-5, the J call TRBJ2-7, with 8 bases fitting TRBD2. The V segment lost 2 bases and the J segment 4 bases; nucleotides outside the gene matches: 4. CDR3 length equals 14 residues. Germline lookup yields CDR1 MNHEY and CDR2 SVGAGI. CDR3 DNA: TGTGCCAGCAGTTACGCGTCTAGCGGGTACGAGCAGTACTTC. Amino acid sequence: CASSYASSGYEQYF.

The J gene is TRBJ1-1, the V gene TRBV6-5, with no clear D. Germline V lookup: CDR1 MNHEY, CDR2 SVGAGI. This CDR3 contains 14 residues. Trimming took off 7 bases at V and 5 bases at J, with 17 bases between the two ends. CDR3 DNA sequence: TGTGCCAGCACAACTGGACGGGCCGCTACTGAAGCTTTCTTT. Its protein product is CASTTGRAATEAFF.

The genes are TRBV28 and TRBJ2-1, with 12 positions matching TRBD2. With V trimmed by 5 bases and J by 7 bases, 15 bases remained unmatched. Germline V gene lookup returns CDR1 MDHEN and CDR2 SYDVKM. CDR3 length: 18 amino acids. CDR3 nucleotides: TGTGCCAGCAGTGGACTAGCGGGAATTTTGGGGGTAGGGAATGAGCAGTTCTTC. It specifies CASSGLAGILGVGNEQFF.

The chain links TRBV14 to TRBJ2-7; D not resolved. V was cut by 0 bases and J by 2 bases, with 8 bases left in between. Germline V gene lookup returns CDR1 SGHDN and CDR2 FVKESK. The CDR3 is made up of 14 amino acids. CDR3 amino acids: CASSQDQIPYEQYF. The CDR3 region has the DNA TGTGCCAGCAGCCAAGATCAGATTCCCTACGAGCAGTACTTC.

This rearrangement joins TRBV7-9 to TRBJ2-3, with 8 positions matching TRBD1. The junction had 7 bases not matched to a gene; V was cut back by 7 bases and J by 1 base. CDR1 is SEHNR, CDR2 FQNEAQ, per germline (reference sequence). The CDR3 totals 15 residues. The CDR3 loop is CASTLDRGGTDTQYF. In DNA form, the CDR3 reads TGTGCCAGCACCCTAGACAGGGGTGGCACAGATACGCAGTATTTT.

CDR3 coding DNA: TGTGCCAGCAGCTTGACAGGGTACACTGAAGCTTTCTTT. It yields the protein CASSLTGYTEAFF. The gene calls are TRBV7-2 and TRBJ1-1, with 7 bases matching TRBD1. The CDR3 has 13 amino acids. The germline gives CDR1 SGHTA, CDR2 FQGNSA. Germline trimming cut 3 bases from V and 3 bases from J; bases unmatched to any gene: 1.

CDR3 sequence reads: CASSSPDRAVIQYF. The CDR3 nucleotides are TGTGCCAGCAGCTCTCCCGACAGGGCTGTCATTCAGTACTTC. The rearrangement uses TRBV7-9 and TRBJ2-4; 7 bases are a match to TRBD1. CDR1 and CDR2 from the germline V gene are SEHNR and FQNEAQ (reference sequence). J gave up 9 bases and V 4 bases, and 9 bases lay outside the gene matches. This CDR3 is 14 amino acids long.

The rearrangement joins TRBV7-6 to TRBJ2-1, with 8 nucleotides matching TRBD1. Germline V CDR1 and CDR2: SGHVS, FNYEAQ. V lost 4 bases, J lost 9 bases, and 2 bases stayed unmatched. The CDR3 covers 12 residues. This CDR3 is CASSSDRVEQFF. Written as DNA, the CDR3 is TGTGCCAGCAGCTCGGACAGGGTTGAGCAGTTCTTC.

The genes are TRBV9 and TRBJ2-3; D remains unclear. The CDR3 has 15 amino acids. Germline values: CDR1 SGDLS, CDR2 YYNGEE. Trimming removed 2 bases from V and 2 bases from J, with 12 bases in between. The DNA for the CDR3 is TGTGCCAGCAGCGTGGGTCGCGCATCCACAGATACGCAGTATTTT. It is translated as CASSVGRASTDTQYF. The full variable domain, its missing parts supplied by reference TRBV9 and TRBJ2-3, is DSGVTQTPKHLITATGQRVTLRCSPRSGDLSVYWYQQSLDQGLQFLIQYYNGEERAKGNILERFSAQQFPDLHSELNLSSLELGDSALYFCASSVGRASTDTQYFGPGTRLTVL.

V is TRBV27 and J is TRBJ1-5; D call uncertain. The CDR3 length is 14 residues. The germline V gene encodes CDR1 MNHEY and CDR2 SMNVEV (reference sequence). V gave up 5 bases and J gave up 7 bases, with 15 bases separating them. The CDR3 here is CASSENNPRQPQHF. The CDR3 nucleotides read TGTGCCAGCAGTGAAAACAACCCACGGCAGCCCCAGCATTTT.

On this clone itself: In the same sample, other DNA sequences code for this CDR3. The V call is TRBV9, the J call TRBJ2-2; 8 bases are shared with TRBD1. CDR1 is SGDLS, CDR2 YYNGEE, per germline. Trimming took 0 bases from V and 5 from J; bases not matched to a gene: 3. This CDR3 spans 15 amino acids. CDR3 residues: CASSVAGQGTGELFF. The DNA of the CDR3 is TGTGCCAGCAGCGTAGCTGGACAGGGTACCGGGGAGCTGTTTTTT.

With respect to this clone: The sample holds other DNA sequences that translate to the same CDR3. This chain joins TRBV7-9 and TRBJ2-7; D is possibly TRBD1 or TRBD2 (5 bases each). Germline V lookup: CDR1 SEHNR, CDR2 FQNEAQ (reference sequence). The CDR3 consists of 14 residues. V was clipped by 1 base and J by 3 bases, with 10 bases between them. This CDR3 is CASSLGSGSYEQYF. CDR3 bases: TGTGCCAGCAGCTTAGGATCAGGGAGCTACGAGCAGTACTTC.

This chain joins TRBV27 and TRBJ1-5; D remains ambiguous. V lost 6 bases, J lost 0 bases, and 15 bases lay in between. This CDR3 region has 16 residues. The V gene's germline CDR1 is MNHEY and CDR2 SMNVEV (reference sequence). The CDR3 sequence is CASSSSGGYSNQPQHF. The CDR3 bases are TGTGCCAGCAGCTCCTCCGGCGGCTATAGCAATCAGCCCCAGCATTTT.

The chain is built from TRBV13 and TRBJ2-5; no clear D. V dropped 0 bases and J dropped 5 bases, with 10 bases sitting between them. CDR1 and CDR2 from the germline V gene are PRHDT and FYEKMQ (reference sequence). This CDR3 has 14 residues. In DNA form, the CDR3 reads TGTGCCAGCAGCTTAGGGGCTGACCGGGAGACCCAGTACTTC. It codes for CASSLGADRETQYF.

The chain uses TRBV19 and TRBJ2-7; D possibly corresponds to TRBD2 (5 bases). Trimming pared 11 bases from V and 1 base from J, leaving 21 bases between. The CDR3 loop spans 15 amino acids. Looked up from germline, CDR1 is LNHDA and CDR2 is SQIVND (reference sequence). The CDR3, as DNA: TGTGCCTCTTCCGAGGACGCGGGCCCTTCCTACGAGCAGTACTTC. Translation gives CASSEDAGPSYEQYF. The full variable domain, its missing parts supplied by reference TRBV19 and TRBJ2-7, is DGGITQSPKYLFRKEGQNVTLSCEQNLNHDAMYWYRQDPGQGLRLIYYSQIVNDFQKGDIAEGYSVSREKKESFPLTVTSAQKNPTAFYLCASSEDAGPSYEQYFGPGTRLTVT.

The rearrangement uses TRBV6-6 and TRBJ1-1; D might be TRBD1 (5 bases). This CDR3 region has 14 residues. Germline values: CDR1 MNHNY, CDR2 SVGAGI (reference sequence). V was cut by 2 bases and J by 3 bases, with 10 bases left in between. The CDR3 coding sequence is TGTGCCAGCAGTTACCCGGCAGGGTACACTGAAGCTTTCTTT. Encoded protein: CASSYPAGYTEAFF.

This rearrangement joins TRBV28 to TRBJ2-1; perhaps TRBD1 as D (6 bases). V lost 2 bases and J lost 5, with 16 bases in between. The CDR3 loop spans 16 amino acids. CDR1 MDHEN and CDR2 SYDVKM come from the germline V gene. CDR3 sequence (DNA): TGTGCCAGCAGTTTAGGAGGATGGGGGCGCGACAATGAGCAGTTCTTC. It is translated as CASSLGGWGRDNEQFF.

Comment on this clone: Other DNA variants within this sample encode the same CDR3. V and J are TRBV7-8 and TRBJ1-1; TRBD1 might be the D (5 bases). Trimming stripped 4 bases from V and 4 bases from J, with 13 bases between. The length of the CDR3 is 14 residues. The germline CDR1 and CDR2 sequences are SGHVS and FQNEAQ. The CDR3 region is CASSSGGGSTEAFF. The CDR3 DNA follows: TGTGCCAGCAGCTCTGGGGGGGGGAGCACTGAAGCTTTCTTT.

The chain uses TRBV9 and TRBJ1-1, with D possibly matching TRBD1 (5 bases). V lost 1 base and J 4 bases, leaving 11 bases between the germline ends. The CDR3 spans 14 residues. CDR1 is SGDLS and CDR2 is YYNGEE in the germline V gene. The CDR3 here is CASSVWGDSTEAFF. The CDR3 DNA reads TGTGCCAGCAGCGTATGGGGGGACTCCACTGAAGCTTTCTTT.

The chain has TRBV6-9 and TRBJ1-1; the D is unclear. CDR3 size: 10 residues. V lost 9 bases to trimming and J lost 4 bases, with 6 bases between them. The germline V gene encodes CDR1 MNHGY and CDR2 SVAAGI. The CDR3 reads CARKFTEAFF. The CDR3 DNA reads TGTGCCAGGAAGTTCACTGAAGCTTTCTTT.

The V and J genes are TRBV27 and TRBJ2-5; D is possibly TRBD1 (8 bases). The CDR3 spans 16 residues. Trimming removed 3 bases from V and 0 bases from J, with 14 bases in between. CDR1 and CDR2 (germline): MNHEY, SMNVEV (reference sequence). The CDR3 here is CASSLRTGRDQETQYF. The CDR3 region has the DNA TGTGCCAGCAGTTTGAGGACAGGGAGGGACCAAGAGACCCAGTACTTC.

V and J are TRBV14 and TRBJ2-2; D might be TRBD2 (5 bases). Germline assignment: CDR1 SGHDN and CDR2 FVKESK. Trimming took 3 bases from V and 2 from J, leaving 10 bases between them. The CDR3 runs to 15 residues. DNA of the CDR3: TGTGCCAGCAGCCATTGGACTGGAAACACCGGGGAGCTGTTTTTT. It is translated as CASSHWTGNTGELFF.

This chain joins TRBV28 and TRBJ1-2; 8 nucleotides line up with TRBD1. The CDR3 has 14 amino acids. V lost 10 bases and J lost 4; bases outside the gene matches: 11. Germline CDR1 reads MDHEN; CDR2 reads SYDVKM. CDR3 sequence reads: CATKRQGSGYGYTF. Here the CDR3 DNA reads TGTGCCACTAAGAGACAGGGGTCAGGCTATGGCTACACCTTC.

This clone has just one count. The chain joins TRBV6-5 to TRBJ2-7, with D tentatively TRBD2 (6 bases). Trimming removed 3 bases from V and 0 bases from J, with 12 bases in between. CDR3 length equals 15 residues. Germline V gene data show CDR1 as MNHEY and CDR2 as SVGAGI. CDR3 loop: CASSYAAGSSYEQYF. The CDR3 DNA reads as TGTGCCAGCAGTTATGCGGCGGGGAGCTCCTACGAGCAGTACTTC.

V and J are TRBV4-1 and TRBJ2-7, with TRBD2 identical over 9 bases. This CDR3 comprises 14 residues. Germline lookup yields CDR1 MGHRA and CDR2 YSYEKL. V lost 1 base and J lost 6; bases outside the gene matches: 4. The CDR3 spells CASSQGRGGVEQYF. The CDR3 DNA follows: TGCGCCAGCAGCCAAGGGCGGGGGGGCGTCGAGCAGTACTTC.

The chain combines TRBV5-6 with TRBJ2-5; D is undetermined. Germline V lookup: CDR1 SGHDT, CDR2 YYEEEE. Trimming shortened V by 0 bases and J by 1 base, and 7 bases separated the two germline ends. This CDR3 comprises 14 residues. CDR3: CASSLGSSQETQYF. DNA of the CDR3: TGTGCCAGCAGCTTGGGTAGCAGCCAAGAGACCCAGTACTTC.

This rearrangement joins TRBV27 to TRBJ2-7; tentatively, D is TRBD1 (5 bases). The V gene lost 3 bases and the J gene lost 6 bases, with 12 bases spanning the gap. The CDR3 contains 13 residues. Germline CDR1 reads MNHEY; CDR2 reads SMNVEV (reference sequence). CDR3 in amino acids: CASSLGPAAEQYF. The CDR3 bases are TGTGCCAGCAGTTTGGGGCCCGCGGCCGAGCAGTACTTC.

V and J are TRBV4-1 and TRBJ1-2; 7 nucleotides agree with TRBD1. CDR1 is MGHRA and CDR2 is YSYEKL in the germline V gene. The trim removed 2 bases at V and 2 bases at J, leaving 5 bases unmatched. This CDR3 is built from 15 residues. The CDR3 loop is CASSQRQGNNYGYTF. The CDR3 DNA sequence: TGCGCCAGCAGCCAAAGACAGGGAAACAACTATGGCTACACCTTC.

The chain links TRBV15 to TRBJ1-1, with D perhaps matching TRBD1 (6 bases). The CDR3 extends over 15 amino acids. Germline V gene lookup returns CDR1 LNHNV and CDR2 YYDKDF (reference sequence). The V end was cut by 3 bases, the J end by 4 bases, with 15 bases between. The CDR3 sequence: CATSSSKRGGTEAFF. CDR3 nucleotide sequence: TGTGCCACCAGCAGTTCTAAGAGGGGGGGCACTGAAGCTTTCTTT.